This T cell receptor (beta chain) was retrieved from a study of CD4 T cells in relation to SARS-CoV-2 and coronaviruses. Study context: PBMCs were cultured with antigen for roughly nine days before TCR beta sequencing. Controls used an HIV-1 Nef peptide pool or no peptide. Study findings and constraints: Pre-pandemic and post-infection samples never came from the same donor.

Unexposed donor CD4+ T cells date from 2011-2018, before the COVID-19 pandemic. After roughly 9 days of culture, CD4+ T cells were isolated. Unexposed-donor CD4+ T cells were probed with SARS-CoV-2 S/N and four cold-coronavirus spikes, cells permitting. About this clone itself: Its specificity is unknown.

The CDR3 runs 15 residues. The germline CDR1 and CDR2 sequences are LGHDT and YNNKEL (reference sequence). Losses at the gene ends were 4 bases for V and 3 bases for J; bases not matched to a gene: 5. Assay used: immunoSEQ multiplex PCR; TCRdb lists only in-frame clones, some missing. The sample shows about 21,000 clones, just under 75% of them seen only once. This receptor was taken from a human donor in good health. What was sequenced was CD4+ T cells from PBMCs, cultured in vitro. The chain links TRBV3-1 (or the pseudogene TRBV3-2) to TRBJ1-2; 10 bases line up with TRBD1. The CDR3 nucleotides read TGTGCCAGCAGCCCCTTGACAGGGGGCGACTATGGCTACACCTTC. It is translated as CASSPLTGGDYGYTF.